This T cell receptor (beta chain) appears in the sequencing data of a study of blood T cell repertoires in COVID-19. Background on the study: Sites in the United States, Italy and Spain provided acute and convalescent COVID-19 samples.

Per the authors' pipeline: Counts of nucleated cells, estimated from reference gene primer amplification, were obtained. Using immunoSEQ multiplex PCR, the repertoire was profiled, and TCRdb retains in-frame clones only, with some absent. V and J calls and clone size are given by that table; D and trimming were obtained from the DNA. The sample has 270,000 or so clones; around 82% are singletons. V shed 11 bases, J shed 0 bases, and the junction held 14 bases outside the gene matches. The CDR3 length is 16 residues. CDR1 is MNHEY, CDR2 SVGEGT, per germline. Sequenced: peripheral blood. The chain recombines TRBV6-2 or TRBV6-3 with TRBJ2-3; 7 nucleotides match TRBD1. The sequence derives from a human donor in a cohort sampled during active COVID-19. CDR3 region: CACGRDRRTSTDTQYF. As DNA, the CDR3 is TGTGCCTGCGGCCGGGACAGAAGAACTAGCACAGATACGCAGTATTTT.